The 5 T cell receptor beta chains reported below all come from one sample, sequenced in a study of blood T cell repertoires in COVID-19. Assay: immunoSEQ multiplex PCR; the TCRdb copy retains only in-frame clones and omits some. The data show around 140,000 clones, 70% to 90% seen once. Sequenced sample: peripheral blood. These receptors all stem from a man aged 50 to 59 with acute or convalescent COVID-19.

The chain has TRBV5-6 and TRBJ1-1; TRBD1 matches 7 bases. CDR3 length: 12 amino acids. The V gene's germline CDR1 is SGHDT and CDR2 YYEEEE. V was pared by 4 bases and J by 4 bases, with 1 base of the junction left unmatched. CDR3 residues: CASSRTGTEAFF. CDR3 in DNA: TGTGCCAGCAGCCGGACAGGCACTGAAGCTTTCTTT.

This clone was recorded a few times. The rearrangement uses TRBV6-5 and TRBJ1-2; the match to TRBD1 covers 7 bases. Trimming removed 5 bases from V and 4 bases from J; junction bases left unmatched: 4. CDR1 is MNHEY and CDR2 is SVGAGI in the germline V gene. The CDR3 has 13 amino acids. Here the CDR3 reads CASSNRGTYGYTF. CDR3 coding DNA: TGTGCCAGCAGTAACAGGGGAACCTATGGCTACACCTTC.

V gene TRBV25-1 combines with J gene TRBJ2-1, with 11 bases matching TRBD2. CDR1 is MGHDK and CDR2 is SYGVNS in the germline V gene. The J segment lost 7 bases and the V segment lost 3 bases, leaving 5 bases of the junction unmatched. There are 15 residues in the CDR3. The CDR3 DNA follows: TGTGCCAGCAGTGATAGCGGGGGGGTCTGGAATGAGCAGTTCTTC. Translated: CASSDSGGVWNEQFF.

The chain is built from TRBV4-1 and TRBJ2-1, with TRBD2 identical over 7 bases. The CDR3 runs 16 residues. J was trimmed by 4 bases and V by 4 bases; bases with no gene match: 10. Germline V lookup: CDR1 MGHRA, CDR2 YSYEKL. The DNA of the CDR3 is TGCGCCAGCAGCCTGTTAGAGCGGGGTGGGTACAATGAGCAGTTCTTC. Translation: CASSLLERGGYNEQFF.

The chain carries TRBV28 and TRBJ2-1; 7 bases match TRBD2. V shed 8 bases, J shed 9 bases, and the junction held 1 base outside the gene matches. Germline loops: CDR1 MDHEN, CDR2 SYDVKM. This CDR3 comprises 10 residues. The CDR3 bases are TGTGCCAGCGGGAGGGGTGAGCAGTTCTTC. Amino acids: CASGRGEQFF.